This T cell receptor beta chain was sequenced for a study of PD-1 blockade in classical Hodgkin lymphoma (dated by TCRdb to 2019 to 2021). With respect to the entire study: Nivolumab dosing was 3 mg/kg intravenously every 2 weeks, continuing until either disease progression or unacceptable toxicity. To define a peripheral blood immune signature of response to PD-1 blockade in classical Hodgkin lymphoma, the study combined TCR beta sequencing with CyTOF. Summary of the overall study and its limitations: Baseline TCR diversity was reported to be lower in newly diagnosed patients than in healthy donors and to be lower still in relapsed/refractory patients. Only a single clinical trial cohort was studied, and what caused the repertoire differences, possibly disease activity or prior therapy, remained undefined. A significant rise by C4D1 was seen in CD4+ but not CD8+ TCR diversity (p=0.0027 vs p=0.16), with the rise being most apparent in complete responders (p=0.02). Trial patients with a complete response had baseline diversity similar to that of newly diagnosed patients, while partial responders and progressors had significantly lower diversity. Lower diversity was seen in patients whose nivolumab began less than 1 year after ASCT, and these patients were left out of later analyses so that immune reconstitution would not confound the results.

Comment on this clone: Its antigen is not yet known. There are no base qualities to consult, and no much larger clone falls within one base.

The meaning of the sample's time point label: cycle 1 day 1 (C1D1), immediately before nivolumab initiation. Every trial patient had relapsed after autologous stem cell transplantation, and cohorts A, B and C differed in prior brentuximab vedotin exposure. Using a Miltenyi CD4+ T cell isolation kit, CD4+ T cells were purified from thawed PBMCs through magnetic negative selection. A total of around 60 patients with relapsed/refractory classical Hodgkin lymphoma made up the trial cohort, and each patient's best overall response was complete response, partial response or progressive disease. Trial patients were treated with single-agent nivolumab in the multi-cohort phase II CheckMate 205 trial. An independent review committee assessed best overall response by applying the 2007 International Working Group response criteria. Trial PBMCs were obtained immediately prior to nivolumab initiation (C1D1) and on therapy at cycle 2 day 1 and cycle 4 day 1. After peripheral blood was drawn into 8 mL Vacutainer Cell Preparation Tubes, PBMCs were isolated by centrifugation and then cryopreserved. Purified CD4+ and CD8+ fractions were generated only in cases for which an additional PBMC sample was available. Magnetically labelled cells were removed on LS columns in a quadroMACS separator, and the flow-through was collected as the purified fraction.

Genomic DNA was extracted with the Qiagen DNeasy kit from unsorted PBMCs and from negatively selected CD4+ and CD8+ fractions. Amplification of TCR beta CDR3 regions was done by immunoSEQ multiplex PCR with primers that anneal to V and J segments. A synthetic immune receptor repertoire was used to minimize amplification bias, and remaining bias was computationally removed after sequencing. Per the original workflow: Custom Python scripts were used to quantify repertoire diversity as the Shannon entropy index. Unsorted, CD4+ and CD8+ repertoires were analyzed separately, except for combined analyses in which CD4+ and CD8+ sequences were merged in silico. Clonal expansion was defined as a frequency increase of at least 2-fold after treatment compared with C1D1, and clones undetected at baseline were assigned a pseudocount of 0.5. Singleton clones were defined as clones with 0 or 1 copy at C1D1, and non-singleton clones were defined as clones with 2 or more copies. Clones expanded in unsorted samples were labelled as CD4+, CD8+ or unknown by matching protein sequences in sorted samples from the same patient. Wilcoxon tests on paired samples were used to test diversity changes from C1D1 to C4D1. Not all clones reach the TCRdb copy of this immuneACCESS table, which keeps in-frame sequences only. Checked studies attribute under half of the gap to unresolved V genes and leave the rest unexplained. V, J and clone size are taken as reported in that table, and D and trimming were inferred from the DNA itself. The sample has 30,000 to 35,000 clones on record, about nine tenths of them singletons. Roughly 0.23% of the sample is taken by the ten largest.

The sample consisted of CD4+ T cells from blood, taken at baseline. The receptor's source is a human donor with classical Hodgkin lymphoma.

The bases read TGCGCCAGCAGAGGACAAGCGAACACCGGGGAGCTGTTTTTT. This is translated as CASRGQANTGELFF. The receptor chain draws on TRBV10-1 and TRBJ2-2; a weak D assignment points to TRBD1 (5 bases agree). V was cut back by 6 bases and J by 0 bases, leaving a gap of 8 bases between them. CDR1 and CDR2 were assigned from the germline V gene (reference sequence) as WNHNN and SYGVQD. The CDR3 goes from the cysteine to the phenylalanine over 14 residues. Only CDR3 DNA remains: 42 bases, in frame from the first base.